This record covers a single T cell receptor beta chain. Its antigen remains unknown. The data are from a study of cytomegalovirus exposure and HLA in healthy donors. The wider study: Around 81% of a few hundred genotyped donors fell in the Caucasian-associated ancestry cluster. Study findings and constraints: In an earlier analysis, about 87% or about 30%: the productive usage of most TCR beta V segments. Sequencing had likely introduced a cluster of highly shared sequence variants as an artifact.

Researchers ran the PCR with 60 Vbeta and 13 Jbeta primers. Repertoires were generated with immunoSEQ multiplex PCR, while TCRdb's copy carries only in-frame clones and drops some. The repertoire holds some 150,000 clones, with around 10% as singletons. Sequenced sample: PBMCs. This receptor was obtained from a male donor in good health and CMV-seronegative.

CDR3 nucleotides: TGTGCCAGCAGCTCCGGGGCGAGCGGGGGTGGAGACACGCAGTATTTT. Its translation is CASSSGASGGGDTQYF. The V and J genes are TRBV5-6 and TRBJ2-3; 8 bases are shared with TRBD2. Germline V CDR1 and CDR2: SGHDT, YYEEEE. Trimming at V came to 3 bases and at J to 9 bases, leaving 15 bases not matched to a gene. This CDR3 region has 16 residues.